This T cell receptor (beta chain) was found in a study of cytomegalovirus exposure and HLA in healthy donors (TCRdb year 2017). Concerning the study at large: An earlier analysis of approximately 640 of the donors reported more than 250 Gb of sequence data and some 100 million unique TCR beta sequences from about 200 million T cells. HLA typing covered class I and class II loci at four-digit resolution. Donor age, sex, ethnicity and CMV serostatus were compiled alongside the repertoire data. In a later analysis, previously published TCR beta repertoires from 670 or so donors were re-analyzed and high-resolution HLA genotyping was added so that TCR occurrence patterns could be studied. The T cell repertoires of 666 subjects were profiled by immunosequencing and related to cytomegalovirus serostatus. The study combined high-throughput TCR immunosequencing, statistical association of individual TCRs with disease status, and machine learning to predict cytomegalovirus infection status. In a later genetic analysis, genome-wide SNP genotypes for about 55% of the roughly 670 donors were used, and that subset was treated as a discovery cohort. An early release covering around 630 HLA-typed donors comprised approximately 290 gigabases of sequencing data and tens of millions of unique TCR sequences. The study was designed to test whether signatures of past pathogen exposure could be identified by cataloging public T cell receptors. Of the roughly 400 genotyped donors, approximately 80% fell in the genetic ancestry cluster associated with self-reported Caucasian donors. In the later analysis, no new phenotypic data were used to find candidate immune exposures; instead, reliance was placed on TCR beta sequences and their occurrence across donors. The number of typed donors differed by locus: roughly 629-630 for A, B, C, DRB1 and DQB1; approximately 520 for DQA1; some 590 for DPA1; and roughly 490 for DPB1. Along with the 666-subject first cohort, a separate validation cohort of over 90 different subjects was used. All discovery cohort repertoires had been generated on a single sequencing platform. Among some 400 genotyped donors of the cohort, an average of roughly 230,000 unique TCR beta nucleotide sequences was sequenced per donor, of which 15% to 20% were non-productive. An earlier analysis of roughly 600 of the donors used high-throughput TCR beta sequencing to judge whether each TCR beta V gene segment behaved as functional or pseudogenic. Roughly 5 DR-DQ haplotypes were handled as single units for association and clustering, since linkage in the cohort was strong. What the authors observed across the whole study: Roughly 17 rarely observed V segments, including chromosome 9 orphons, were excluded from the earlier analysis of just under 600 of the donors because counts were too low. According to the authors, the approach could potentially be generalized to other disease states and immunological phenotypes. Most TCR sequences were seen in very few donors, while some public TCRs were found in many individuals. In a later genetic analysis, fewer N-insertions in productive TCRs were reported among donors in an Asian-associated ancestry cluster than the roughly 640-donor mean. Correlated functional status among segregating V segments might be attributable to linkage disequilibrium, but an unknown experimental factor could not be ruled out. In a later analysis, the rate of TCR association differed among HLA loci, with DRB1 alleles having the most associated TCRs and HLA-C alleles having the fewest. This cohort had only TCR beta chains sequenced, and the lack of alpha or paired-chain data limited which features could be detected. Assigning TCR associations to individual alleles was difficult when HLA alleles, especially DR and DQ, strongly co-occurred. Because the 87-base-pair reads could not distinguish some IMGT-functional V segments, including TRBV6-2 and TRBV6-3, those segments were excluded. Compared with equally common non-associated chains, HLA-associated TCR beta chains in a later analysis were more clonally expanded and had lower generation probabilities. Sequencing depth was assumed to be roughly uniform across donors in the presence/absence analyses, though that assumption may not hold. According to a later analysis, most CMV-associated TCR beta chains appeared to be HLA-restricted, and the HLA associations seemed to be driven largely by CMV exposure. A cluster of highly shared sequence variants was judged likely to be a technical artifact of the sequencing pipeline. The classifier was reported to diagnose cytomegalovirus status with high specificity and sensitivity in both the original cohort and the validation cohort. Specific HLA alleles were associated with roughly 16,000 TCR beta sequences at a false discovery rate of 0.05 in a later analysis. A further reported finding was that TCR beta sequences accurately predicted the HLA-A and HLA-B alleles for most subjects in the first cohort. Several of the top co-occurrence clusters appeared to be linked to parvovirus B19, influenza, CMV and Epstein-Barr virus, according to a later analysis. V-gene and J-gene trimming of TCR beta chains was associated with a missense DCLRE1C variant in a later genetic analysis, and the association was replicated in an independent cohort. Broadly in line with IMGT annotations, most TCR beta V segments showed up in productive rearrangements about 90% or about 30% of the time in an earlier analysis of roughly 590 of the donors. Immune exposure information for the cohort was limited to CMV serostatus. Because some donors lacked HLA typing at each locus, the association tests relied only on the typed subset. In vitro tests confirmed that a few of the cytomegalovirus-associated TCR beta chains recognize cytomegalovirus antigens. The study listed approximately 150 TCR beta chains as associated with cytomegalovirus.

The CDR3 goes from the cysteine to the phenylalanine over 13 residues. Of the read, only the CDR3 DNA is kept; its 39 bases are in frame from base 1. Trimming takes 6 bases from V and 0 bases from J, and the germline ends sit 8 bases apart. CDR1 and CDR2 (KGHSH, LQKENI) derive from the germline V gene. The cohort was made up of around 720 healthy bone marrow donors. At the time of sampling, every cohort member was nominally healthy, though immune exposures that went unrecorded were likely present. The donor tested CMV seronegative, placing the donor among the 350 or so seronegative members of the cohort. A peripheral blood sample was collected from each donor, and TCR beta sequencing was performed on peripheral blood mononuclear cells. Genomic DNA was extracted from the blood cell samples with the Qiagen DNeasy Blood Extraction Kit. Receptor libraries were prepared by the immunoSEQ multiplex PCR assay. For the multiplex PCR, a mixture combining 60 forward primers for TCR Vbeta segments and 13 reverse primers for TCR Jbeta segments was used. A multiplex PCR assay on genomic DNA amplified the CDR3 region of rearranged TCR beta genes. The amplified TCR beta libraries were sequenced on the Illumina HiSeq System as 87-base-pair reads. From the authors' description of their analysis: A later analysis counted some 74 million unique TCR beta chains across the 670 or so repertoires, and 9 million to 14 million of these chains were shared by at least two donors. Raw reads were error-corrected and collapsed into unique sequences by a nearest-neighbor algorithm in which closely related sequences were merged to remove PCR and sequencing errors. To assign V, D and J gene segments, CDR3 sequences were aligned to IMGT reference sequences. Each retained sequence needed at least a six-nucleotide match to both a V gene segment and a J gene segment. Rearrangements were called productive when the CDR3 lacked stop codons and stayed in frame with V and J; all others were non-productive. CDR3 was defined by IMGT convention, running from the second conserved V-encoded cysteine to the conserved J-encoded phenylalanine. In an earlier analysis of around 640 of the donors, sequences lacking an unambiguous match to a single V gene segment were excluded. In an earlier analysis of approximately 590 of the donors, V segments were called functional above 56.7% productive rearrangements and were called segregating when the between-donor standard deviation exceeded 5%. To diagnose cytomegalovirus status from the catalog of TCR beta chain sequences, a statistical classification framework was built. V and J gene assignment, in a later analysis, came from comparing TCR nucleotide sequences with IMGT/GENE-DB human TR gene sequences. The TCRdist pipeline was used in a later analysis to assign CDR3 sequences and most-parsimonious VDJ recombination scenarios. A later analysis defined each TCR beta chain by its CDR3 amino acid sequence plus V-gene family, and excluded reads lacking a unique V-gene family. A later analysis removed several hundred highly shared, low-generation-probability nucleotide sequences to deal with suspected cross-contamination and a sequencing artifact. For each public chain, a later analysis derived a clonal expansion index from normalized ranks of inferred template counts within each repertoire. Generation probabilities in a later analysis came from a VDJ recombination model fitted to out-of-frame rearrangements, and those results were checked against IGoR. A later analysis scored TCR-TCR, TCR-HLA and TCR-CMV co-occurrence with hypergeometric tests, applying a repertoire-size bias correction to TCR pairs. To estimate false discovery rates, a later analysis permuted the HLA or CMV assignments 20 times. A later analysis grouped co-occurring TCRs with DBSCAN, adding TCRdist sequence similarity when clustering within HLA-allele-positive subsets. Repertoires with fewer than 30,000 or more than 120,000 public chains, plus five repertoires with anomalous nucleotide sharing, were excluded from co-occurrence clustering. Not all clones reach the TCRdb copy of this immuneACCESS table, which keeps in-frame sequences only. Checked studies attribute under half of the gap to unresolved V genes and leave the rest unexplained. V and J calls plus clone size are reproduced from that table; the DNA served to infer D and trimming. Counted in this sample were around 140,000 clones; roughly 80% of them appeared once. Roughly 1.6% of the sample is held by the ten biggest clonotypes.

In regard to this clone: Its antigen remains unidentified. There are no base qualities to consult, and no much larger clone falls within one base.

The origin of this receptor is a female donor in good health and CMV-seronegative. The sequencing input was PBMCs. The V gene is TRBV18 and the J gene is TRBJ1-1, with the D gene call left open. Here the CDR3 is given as CASSPDLNTEAFF. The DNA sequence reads TGTGCCAGCTCTCCGGACTTGAACACTGAAGCTTTCTTT.